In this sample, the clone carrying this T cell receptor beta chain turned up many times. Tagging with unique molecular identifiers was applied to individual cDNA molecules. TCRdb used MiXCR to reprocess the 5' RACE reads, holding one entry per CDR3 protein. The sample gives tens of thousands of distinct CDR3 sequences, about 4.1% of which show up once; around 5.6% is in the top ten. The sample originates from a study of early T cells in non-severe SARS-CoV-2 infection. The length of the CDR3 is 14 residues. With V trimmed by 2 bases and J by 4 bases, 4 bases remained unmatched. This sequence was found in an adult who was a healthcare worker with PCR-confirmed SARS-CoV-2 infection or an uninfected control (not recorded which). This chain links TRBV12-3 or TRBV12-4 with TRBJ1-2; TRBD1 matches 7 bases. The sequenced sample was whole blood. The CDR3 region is CASSLLGQPYGYTF. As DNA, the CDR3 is TGTGCCAGCAGTTTACTGGGACAGCCCTATGGCTACACCTTC.